This T cell receptor beta chain was observed in a study of cytomegalovirus exposure and HLA in healthy donors. In the case of this clone: Its antigen remains unknown.

The V gene lost 7 bases and the J gene lost 5 bases, with 9 bases spanning the gap. The CDR3 runs 11 residues. CDR1 and CDR2 (germline): MNHNS, SASEGT. General study points: In vitro, three CMV-associated chains proved specific for CMV antigens. The study labeled around 160 TCR beta chains cytomegalovirus-associated.

Separation from the approximately 660-subject first cohort characterized the approximately 120-subject validation cohort, to which the donors belonged. Clones were read by immunoSEQ multiplex PCR, and TCRdb kept only the in-frame ones, dropping some. The sample carries about 69,000 clones, around 93% recorded once. The TCR was taken from a young woman in good health and CMV-seronegative. Sequenced input: PBMCs. The chain recombines TRBV6-1 with TRBJ2-7; possibly TRBD2 for D (6 bases). CDR3 sequence: CASTGVDEQYF. CDR3 coding DNA: TGTGCCAGCACGGGGGTCGACGAGCAGTACTTC.